The sequence of this T cell receptor beta chain was determined in a study of the immune and genomic landscape of osteosarcoma (TCRdb year 2020). With regard to the full study: The overall cohort was composed of 48 pediatric and adult patients with high-grade osteosarcoma, and a median age at diagnosis of 25 to 30 years (range roughly 5-85) was recorded. The goal of the study was to explain why immune checkpoint inhibitors have shown limited clinical activity in osteosarcoma. Poor-risk disease was overrepresented in the cohort, as 73% of patients had an unfavorable pathologic response to standard therapy and roughly 66% had died. Patients in the overall cohort were under 65% male, and roughly 77% presented with localized disease at diagnosis. To characterize the osteosarcoma immunogenomic landscape, the TCR sequencing results were combined with transcriptome, protein array and immunostaining data. Three patients contributed a couple of samples from the same tumor site. To define immunogenic potential, the study profiled osteosarcoma specimens using whole genome, RNA and T-cell receptor sequencing, along with immunohistochemistry and reverse phase protein arrays.

A word on this clone: Its antigen remains undetermined. Base-call qualities are not available, and no considerably larger clone is one nucleotide away.

Overall results and qualifications from the work: Along with the frozen tumor specimens, matched blood was collected from just a couple of patients. No statistical method determined sample size because osteosarcoma is rare and all possible samples were collected. Rather than matched normal tissue, external data from normal skin and healthy peripheral blood provided the clonality benchmarks. TCR productive clonality was greater in the immune-hot C3 cluster than in the cold C1 cluster, although TCR productive clonality remained low overall. In five cases, a single hyperexpanded clone dominated the repertoire, and each of these five cases had fewer than 100 T-cell clonotypes. Overall, productive TCR clonality was low, with a mean of 0.09 and a maximum of 0.3, which suggests limited clonal expansion of T cells.

TCR beta chain CDR3 regions were immunosequenced using the ImmunoSEQ Assay (Adaptive Biotechnologies). Per the original workflow: The ImmunoSEQ Analyzer platform was used to export TCRB rearrangements, read counts, read proportions and gene usage. T-cell clonality was calculated from productive rearrangements as 1 minus Pielou's evenness. In the clonal space homeostasis analysis, clonotypes were grouped as rare, small, medium, large or hyperexpanded (0.01 to 1 of the repertoire). TCR productive clonality was compared across immune clusters C1, C2 and C3 using the Wilcoxon rank sum test. TCRdb stores this immuneACCESS table with in-frame sequences only. Part of the clones is absent; in the studies checked, under half of the shortfall reflects unresolved V genes, and no reason is known for the rest. That table furnishes V, J and clone size, whereas the DNA furnished D and trimming. This sample is represented by some 500 clones; about three quarters of them were singletons. Together, the top ten hold less than 15% of the sample.

The tumors sampled were post-treatment primary, local recurrence and metastasis specimens taken from patients with a poor prognosis. V is reduced by 3 bases and J by 8 bases, leaving a spacing of 5 bases between them. CDR1 SEHNR and CDR2 FQNEAQ were looked up in the germline V gene (reference sequence). Taken from cysteine to phenylalanine, the CDR3 has 11 residues. The kept DNA is CDR3 alone, 33 bases in frame from the first base. The TCR sequence derives from a human donor with osteosarcoma. Recombination joined TRBV7-9 with TRBJ1-3, with the D gene not clear enough to name. The source material was osteosarcoma tumor tissue from the lung. The CDR3 has the sequence CASSFQDTIYF. The sequence in DNA is TGTGCCAGCAGCTTTCAGGACACCATATATTTT.